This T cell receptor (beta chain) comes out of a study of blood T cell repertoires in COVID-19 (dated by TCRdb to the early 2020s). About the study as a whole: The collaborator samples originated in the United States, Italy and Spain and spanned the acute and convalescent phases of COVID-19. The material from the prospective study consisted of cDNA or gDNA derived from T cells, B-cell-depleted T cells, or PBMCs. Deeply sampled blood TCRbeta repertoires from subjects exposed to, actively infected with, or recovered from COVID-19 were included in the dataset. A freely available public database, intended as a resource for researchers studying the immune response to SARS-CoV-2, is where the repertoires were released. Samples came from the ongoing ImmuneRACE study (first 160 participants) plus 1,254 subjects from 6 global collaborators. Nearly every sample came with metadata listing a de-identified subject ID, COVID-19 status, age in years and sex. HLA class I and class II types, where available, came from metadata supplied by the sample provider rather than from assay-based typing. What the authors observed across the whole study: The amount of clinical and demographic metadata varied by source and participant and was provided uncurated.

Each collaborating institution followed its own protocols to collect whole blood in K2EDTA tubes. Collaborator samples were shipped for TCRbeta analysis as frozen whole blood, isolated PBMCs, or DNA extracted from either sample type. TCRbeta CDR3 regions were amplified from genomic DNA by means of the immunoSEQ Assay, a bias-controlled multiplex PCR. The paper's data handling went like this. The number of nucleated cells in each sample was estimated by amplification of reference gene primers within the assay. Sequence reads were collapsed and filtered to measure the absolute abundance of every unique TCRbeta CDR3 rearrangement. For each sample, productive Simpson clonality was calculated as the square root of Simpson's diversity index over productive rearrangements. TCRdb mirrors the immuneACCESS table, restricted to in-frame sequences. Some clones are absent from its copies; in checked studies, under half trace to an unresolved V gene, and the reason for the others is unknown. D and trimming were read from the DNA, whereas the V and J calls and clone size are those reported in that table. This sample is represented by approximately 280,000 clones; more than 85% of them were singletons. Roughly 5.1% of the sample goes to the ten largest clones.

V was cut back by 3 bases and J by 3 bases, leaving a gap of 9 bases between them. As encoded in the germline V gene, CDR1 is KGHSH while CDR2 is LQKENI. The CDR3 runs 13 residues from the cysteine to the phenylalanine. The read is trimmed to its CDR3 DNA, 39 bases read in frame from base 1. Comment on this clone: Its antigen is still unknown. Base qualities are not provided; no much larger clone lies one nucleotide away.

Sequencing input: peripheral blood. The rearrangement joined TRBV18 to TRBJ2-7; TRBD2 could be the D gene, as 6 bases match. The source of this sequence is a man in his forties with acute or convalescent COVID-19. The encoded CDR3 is CASSPTGVYEQYF. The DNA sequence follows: TGTGCCAGCTCACCGACGGGGGTCTACGAGCAGTACTTC.